The clone carrying this T cell receptor (beta chain) showed up just a few times. Unique molecular identifiers were used to barcode this TCRbeta library. MiXCR was run by TCRdb on the PCR reads, yielding one entry per CDR3 protein. The profile shows about 540,000 distinct CDR3 sequences, approximately 20% of them singletons. The sample belongs to a study of T-cell reconstitution after alpha-beta-depleted transplantation in children. The trim removed 0 bases at V and 6 bases at J, leaving 9 bases unmatched. The germline V gene has CDR1 LNHNV and CDR2 YYDKDF (reference sequence). This CDR3 is 17 amino acids long.

This sample comprised PBMCs from the stem cell graft donor, obtained from the stem cell graft. This sequence joins TRBV15 and TRBJ2-2, with TRBD1 matching over 8 bases. The clonotype originates from a human donor who donated a stem cell graft to a child with acute lymphoblastic leukemia. In nucleotides, the CDR3 is TGTGCCACCAGCAGAGAGGCCCGGACAGGGAGACCCGGGGAGCTGTTTTTT. Its translation is CATSREARTGRPGELFF. Looking up the rest from reference TRBV15 and TRBJ2-2 gives the full variable domain: DAMVIQNPRYQVTQFGKPVTLSCSQTLNHNVMYWYQQKSSQAPKLLFHYYDKDFNNEADTPDNFQSRRPNTSFCFLDIRSPGLGDTAMYLCATSREARTGRPGELFFGEGSRLTVL.